A selection of T cell receptor beta chains follows, all from one sample in a study of T cell changes during pregnancy in multiple sclerosis. This table comes from immunoSEQ multiplex PCR, and its TCRdb copy is limited to in-frame clones, with some not included. The data contain 35,000 to 55,000 clones, roughly nine tenths of them singletons. Sample: peripheral blood, taken in the second trimester of pregnancy. These receptors were obtained from a female donor in good health, enrolled as a control in a pregnancy study. The CDR3 runs from the conserved cysteine through the conserved F or W. D genes are given only for firm matches. Clone size is shown for a subset of rows, as once, few, many or a class of expanded clone.

clone_size	v_call	d_call	j_call	cdr3_aa	cdr3_nt
NA	TRBV27	TRBD1	TRBJ1-2	CASSKQGVYGYTF	TGTGCCAGCAGTAAGCAGGGGGTTTACGGCTACACCTTC
NA	TRBV9	NA	TRBJ2-5	CASSVAGGQGVQETQYF	TGTGCCAGCAGCGTAGCGGGAGGGCAGGGGGTCCAAGAGACCCAGTACTTC
NA	TRBV15	NA	TRBJ2-7	CATSRDRGTYSYEQYF	TGTGCCACCAGCAGAGATCGGGGGACCTACTCCTACGAGCAGTACTTC
NA	TRBV25-1	TRBD2	TRBJ2-2	CASSELRTSGRPGELFF	TGTGCCAGCAGTGAATTAAGGACTAGCGGGAGGCCCGGGGAGCTGTTTTTT
NA	TRBV6-6	NA	TRBJ1-4	CASSPPRGEKLFF	TGTGCCAGCAGCCCTCCGAGGGGGGAAAAACTGTTTTTT
NA	TRBV7-9	NA	TRBJ1-4	CASSLGQYNEKLFF	TGTGCCAGCAGCTTAGGCCAGTATAATGAAAAACTGTTTTTT
NA	TRBV27	TRBD1	TRBJ1-1	CASSYDRVNTEAFF	TGTGCCAGCAGCTACGACAGGGTGAACACTGAAGCTTTCTTT
few	TRBV30	TRBD1	TRBJ1-1	CAWRTGGLTEAFF	TGTGCCTGGAGAACAGGGGGCTTAACTGAAGCTTTCTTT
NA	TRBV18	NA	TRBJ2-7	CASSPADRPYEQYF	TGTGCCAGCTCACCCGCGGACAGACCCTACGAGCAGTACTTC
NA	TRBV7-2	NA	TRBJ1-5	CASSLGAGASNQPQHF	TGTGCCAGCAGCTTAGGTGCCGGTGCCAGCAATCAGCCCCAGCATTTT
NA	TRBV7-2	TRBD1	TRBJ2-2	CASSRDRAGTGELFF	TGTGCCAGCAGCCGGGACAGGGCTGGGACCGGGGAGCTGTTTTTT
NA	TRBV6-6	TRBD1	TRBJ2-7	CASSRTGTGVSYEQYF	TGTGCCAGCAGCCGAACCGGGACAGGGGTCTCCTACGAGCAGTACTTC
NA	TRBV2	NA	TRBJ1-5	CASSEANTNNQPQHF	TGTGCCAGCAGTGAAGCAAATACTAACAATCAGCCCCAGCATTTT
NA	TRBV4-3	TRBD2	TRBJ2-7	CASSQVGPSGGAYEQYF	TGCGCCAGCAGCCAAGTAGGACCTAGCGGGGGGGCTTACGAGCAGTACTTC
NA	TRBV27	TRBD1	TRBJ1-1	CASLLRTGGTEAFF	TGTGCCAGCTTACTTAGGACAGGGGGGACTGAAGCTTTCTTT
NA	TRBV6-5	NA	TRBJ2-2	CASSKTGVTGELFF	TGTGCCAGCAGTAAGACAGGAGTCACCGGGGAGCTGTTTTTT
NA	TRBV6-5	TRBD1	TRBJ2-4	CATQGDASKNIQYF	TGTGCCACCCAGGGGGATGCGTCCAAAAACATTCAGTACTTC
NA	TRBV25-1	TRBD1	TRBJ1-3	CASSEWTGPAGNTIYF	TGTGCCAGCAGTGAATGGACAGGGCCTGCTGGAAACACCATATATTTT
NA	TRBV5-1	NA	TRBJ1-2	CASSLAETYGYTF	TGCGCCAGCAGCTTGGCGGAGACCTATGGCTACACCTTC
once	TRBV18	NA	TRBJ2-7	CASSPLGSSVSYEQYF	TGTGCCAGCTCACCTCTTGGGTCTAGCGTGTCCTACGAGCAGTACTTC
NA	TRBV10-3	TRBD1	TRBJ1-5	CAISPGTAGQPQHF	TGTGCCATCAGCCCCGGGACAGCTGGCCAGCCCCAGCATTTT
NA	TRBV7-2	TRBD2	TRBJ2-7	CASSSGLAGDEQYF	TGTGCCAGCAGCTCCGGACTAGCGGGAGACGAGCAGTACTTC
NA	TRBV19	TRBD2	TRBJ2-2	CASSIRTSGGTGELFF	TGTGCCAGTAGTATCAGGACTAGCGGGGGGACCGGGGAGCTGTTTTTT
NA	TRBV19	NA	TRBJ2-1	CASSISGLNEQFF	TGTGCCAGTAGTATCTCAGGCCTTAATGAGCAGTTCTTC
NA	TRBV9	NA	TRBJ1-1	CASSVGGTGNTEAFF	TGTGCCAGCAGCGTAGGGGGCACAGGGAACACTGAAGCTTTCTTT
NA	TRBV6-6	NA	TRBJ2-7	CASTLKQGINEQYF	TGTGCCAGCACCTTAAAACAGGGTATCAACGAGCAGTACTTC
NA	TRBV7-2	NA	TRBJ2-1	CASSHPQRGLGFNEQFF	TGTGCCAGCAGCCACCCCCAGAGGGGACTGGGATTCAATGAGCAGTTCTTC
NA	TRBV7-6	TRBD1	TRBJ2-7	CASSPGQHLYEQYF	TGTGCCAGCAGCCCGGGACAGCACCTATACGAGCAGTACTTC
NA	TRBV5-1	TRBD2	TRBJ2-3	CASSLARSGVSTDTQYF	TGCGCCAGCAGCTTGGCCCGTAGCGGGGTTAGCACAGATACGCAGTATTTT
NA	TRBV2	TRBD2	TRBJ2-5	CASSEGLAGGGETQYF	TGTGCCAGCAGTGAAGGACTAGCGGGAGGCGGAGAGACCCAGTACTTC
NA	TRBV27	NA	TRBJ1-4	CASSYGRRNEKLFF	TGTGCCAGCAGTTATGGACGGAGGAATGAAAAACTGTTTTTT
NA	TRBV29-1	TRBD1	TRBJ1-1	CSVEDWGTGPMNTEAFF	TGCAGCGTTGAAGATTGGGGGACAGGTCCTATGAACACTGAAGCTTTCTTT
NA	TRBV13	NA	TRBJ2-5	CASSLEQAIGGETQYF	TGTGCCAGCAGCTTAGAACAGGCCATCGGTGGGGAAACCCAGTACTTC
once	TRBV7-8	TRBD1	TRBJ2-7	CASSLGPGQEAYEQYF	TGTGCCAGCAGCTTAGGGCCGGGACAGGAAGCCTACGAGCAGTACTTC